A single T cell receptor beta chain is shown here with its context. Its antigen is unknown. The repertoire was sequenced with immunoSEQ multiplex PCR; TCRdb's copy has only in-frame clones and lacks some. Of approximately 300,000 clones listed, 86% are singletons. This CDR3 comprises 19 residues. Germline V gene lookup returns CDR1 MDHEN and CDR2 SYDVKM. The germline V and J ends were trimmed by 3 bases and 4 bases, with 25 bases remaining between them. This sample was included in a study of cytomegalovirus exposure and HLA in healthy donors. Regarding the study as a whole: Researchers catalogued some 160 TCR beta chains as cytomegalovirus-associated. The study found most TCR sequences rare, yet found some public TCRs in many donors. According to reports, the classifier identified cytomegalovirus status with high specificity and sensitivity.

The clonotype originates from a woman in her late teens or twenties in good health and CMV-seronegative. Material for sequencing was PBMCs. The gene calls are TRBV28 and TRBJ1-3; no clear D. The CDR3 here is CASSFFGFALVGLGNTIYF. The CDR3 DNA follows: TGTGCCAGCAGTTTCTTCGGGTTTGCCCTCGTAGGCTTGGGAAACACCATATATTTT.